This T cell receptor beta chain is drawn from a study of blood T cell repertoires in COVID-19. Study in general: Sample material is recorded as cDNA or gDNA derived from T cells, B-cell-depleted T cells, or PBMCs.

This study enrolled people aged 18 to 89 from approximately 25 US geographic areas. Cohort placement rested on clinical history that participants reported themselves. Per the original data handling: It was from reference gene primer amplification that nucleated cell counts were estimated. Assay used: immunoSEQ multiplex PCR; TCRdb lists only in-frame clones, some missing. The DNA was the basis for D and trimming; V, J and clone size are from that table. The table records hundreds of thousands of clones, about four fifths of them present only once. There are 17 residues in the CDR3. Germline trimming cut 5 bases from V and 5 bases from J; bases unmatched to any gene: 12. Germline CDR1 is SGHTA and CDR2 is FQGNSA.

This receptor was obtained from a woman in her forties or fifties who had been exposed to COVID-19. This chain connects TRBV7-2 to TRBJ2-7; 13 bases are shared with TRBD2. Sequenced material: PBMCs or T cells enriched from blood (not recorded which). For the CDR3, the DNA is TGTGCCAGCAGCCTAGGACTAGCGGGGGCGCCGGGACACGAGCAGTACTTC. It translates to CASSLGLAGAPGHEQYF.